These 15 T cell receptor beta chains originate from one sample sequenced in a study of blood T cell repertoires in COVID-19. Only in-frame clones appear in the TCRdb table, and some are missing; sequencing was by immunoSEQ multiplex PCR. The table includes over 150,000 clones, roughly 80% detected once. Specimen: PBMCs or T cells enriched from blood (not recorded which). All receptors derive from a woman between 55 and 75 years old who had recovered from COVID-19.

CDR3 coding DNA: TGTGCCAGCAGCAACAACCCGGGGGGGGGCATATACAATGAGCAGTTCTTC. Translating gives CASSNNPGGGIYNEQFF. The chain carries TRBV7-6 and TRBJ2-1; 8 positions agree with TRBD2. This CDR3 is 17 amino acids long. Germline assignment: CDR1 SGHVS and CDR2 FNYEAQ. Losses at the gene ends were 5 bases for V and 4 bases for J; bases not matched to a gene: 13.

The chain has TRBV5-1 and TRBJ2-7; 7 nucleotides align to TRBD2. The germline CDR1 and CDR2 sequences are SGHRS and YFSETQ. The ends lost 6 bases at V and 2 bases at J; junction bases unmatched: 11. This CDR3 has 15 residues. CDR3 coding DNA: TGCGCCAGCATGGGTTGGGAGGGAACCACCTACGAGCAGTACTTC. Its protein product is CASMGWEGTTYEQYF.

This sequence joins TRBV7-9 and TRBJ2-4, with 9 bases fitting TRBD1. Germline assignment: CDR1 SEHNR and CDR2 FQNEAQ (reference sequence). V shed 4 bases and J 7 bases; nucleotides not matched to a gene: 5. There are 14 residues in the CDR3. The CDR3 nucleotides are TGTGCCAGCAGCTGGGACAGGGAAGGTAACATTCAGTACTTC. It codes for CASSWDREGNIQYF.

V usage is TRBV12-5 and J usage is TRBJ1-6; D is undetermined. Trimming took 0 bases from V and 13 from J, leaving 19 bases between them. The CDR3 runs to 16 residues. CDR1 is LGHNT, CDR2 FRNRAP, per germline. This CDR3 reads CASGLVELRYRSPLHF. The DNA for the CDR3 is TGTGCTAGTGGTTTGGTAGAACTACGGTACCGAAGCCCCCTCCACTTT.

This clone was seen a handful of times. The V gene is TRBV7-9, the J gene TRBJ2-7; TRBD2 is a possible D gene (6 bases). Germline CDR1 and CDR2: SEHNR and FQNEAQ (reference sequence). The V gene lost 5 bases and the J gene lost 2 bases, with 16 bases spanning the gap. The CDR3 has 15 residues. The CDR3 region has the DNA TGTGCCAGCAGCCCTTCCATAGCGGACACCTACGAGCAGTACTTC. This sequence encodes CASSPSIADTYEQYF.

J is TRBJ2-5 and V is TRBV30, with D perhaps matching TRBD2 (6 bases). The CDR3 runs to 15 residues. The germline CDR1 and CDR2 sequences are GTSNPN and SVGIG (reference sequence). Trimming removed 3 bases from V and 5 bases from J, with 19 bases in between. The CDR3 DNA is TGTGCCTGGAGCGATGGACTACGACGTGGTGAGACCCAGTACTTC. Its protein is CAWSDGLRRGETQYF. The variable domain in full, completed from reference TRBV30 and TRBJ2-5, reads SQTIHQWPATLVQPVGSPLSLECTVEGTSNPNLYWYRQAAGRGLQLLFYSVGIGQISSEVPQNLSASRPQDRQFILSSKKLLLSDSGFYLCAWSDGLRRGETQYFGPGTRLLVL.

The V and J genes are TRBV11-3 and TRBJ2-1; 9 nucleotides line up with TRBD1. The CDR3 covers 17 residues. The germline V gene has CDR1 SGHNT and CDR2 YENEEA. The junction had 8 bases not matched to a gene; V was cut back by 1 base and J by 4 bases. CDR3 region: CASSLGTGTGMYNEQFF. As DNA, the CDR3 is TGTGCCAGCAGCTTAGGCACCGGGACAGGGATGTACAATGAGCAGTTCTTC.

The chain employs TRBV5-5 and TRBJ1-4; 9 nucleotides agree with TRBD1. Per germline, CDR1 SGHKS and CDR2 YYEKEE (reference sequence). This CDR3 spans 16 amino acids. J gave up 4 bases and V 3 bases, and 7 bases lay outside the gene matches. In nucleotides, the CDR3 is TGTGCCAGCAGCTCTCGAGGACAGGGGTTTAATGAAAAACTGTTTTTT. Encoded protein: CASSSRGQGFNEKLFF.

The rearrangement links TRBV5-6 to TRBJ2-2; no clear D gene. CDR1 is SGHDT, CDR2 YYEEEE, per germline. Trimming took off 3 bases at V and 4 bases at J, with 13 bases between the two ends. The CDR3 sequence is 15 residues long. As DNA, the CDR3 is TGTGCCAGCAGCTCCACTCATACGCGCACCGGGGAGCTGTTTTTT. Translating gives CASSSTHTRTGELFF.

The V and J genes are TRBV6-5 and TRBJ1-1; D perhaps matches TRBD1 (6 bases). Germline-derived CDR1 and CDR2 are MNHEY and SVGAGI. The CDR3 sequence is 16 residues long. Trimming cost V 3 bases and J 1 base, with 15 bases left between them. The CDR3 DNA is TGTGCCAGCAGTTATGACCCGACAGGACGGAACACTGAAGCTTTCTTT. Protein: CASSYDPTGRNTEAFF.

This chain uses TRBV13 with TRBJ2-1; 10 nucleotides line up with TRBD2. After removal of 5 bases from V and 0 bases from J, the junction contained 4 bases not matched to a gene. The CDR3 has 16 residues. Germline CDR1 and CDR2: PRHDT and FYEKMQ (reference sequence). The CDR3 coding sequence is TGTGCCAGCAGCGACAAGCGGGGGGGCTCCTACAATGAGCAGTTCTTC. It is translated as CASSDKRGGSYNEQFF.

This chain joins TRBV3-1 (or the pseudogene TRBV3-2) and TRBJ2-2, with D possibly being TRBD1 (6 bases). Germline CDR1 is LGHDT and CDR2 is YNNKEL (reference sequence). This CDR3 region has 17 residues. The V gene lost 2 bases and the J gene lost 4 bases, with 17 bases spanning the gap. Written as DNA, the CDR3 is TGTGCCAGCAGCCAATACAGGGCTAGGATGACCACCGGGGAGCTGTTTTTT. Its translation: CASSQYRARMTTGELFF.

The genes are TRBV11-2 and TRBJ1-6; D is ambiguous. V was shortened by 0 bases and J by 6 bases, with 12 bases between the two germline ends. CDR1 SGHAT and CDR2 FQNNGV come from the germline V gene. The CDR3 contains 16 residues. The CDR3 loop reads CASSLEVADFNSPLHF. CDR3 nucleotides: TGTGCCAGCAGCTTAGAAGTGGCAGACTTTAATTCACCCCTCCACTTT.

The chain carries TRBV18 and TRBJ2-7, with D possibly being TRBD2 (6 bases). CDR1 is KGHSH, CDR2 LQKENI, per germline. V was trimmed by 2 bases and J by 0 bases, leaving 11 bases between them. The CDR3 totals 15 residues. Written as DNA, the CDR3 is TGTGCCAGCTCACCAGTCGGAGGGTCCTCCTACGAGCAGTACTTC. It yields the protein CASSPVGGSSYEQYF.

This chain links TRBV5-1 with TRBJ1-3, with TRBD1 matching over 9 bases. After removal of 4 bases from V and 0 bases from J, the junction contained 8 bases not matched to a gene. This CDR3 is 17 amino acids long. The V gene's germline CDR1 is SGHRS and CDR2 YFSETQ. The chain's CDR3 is CASSLRTGVGSGNTIYF. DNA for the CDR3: TGCGCCAGCAGCCTTCGGACAGGGGTTGGCTCTGGAAACACCATATATTTT.